These T cell receptor beta chains were read from a single sample in a study of blood T cell repertoires in COVID-19. Measured with immunoSEQ multiplex PCR; TCRdb has only the in-frame clones, and not every one. The sample lists 250,000 to 350,000 clones; 80% to 90% were seen once. Sequencing was performed on peripheral blood. The receptors originated from a woman aged 45-59 years who had recovered from COVID-19. CDR3s include the opening cysteine and the closing phenylalanine or tryptophan. The order of the fields is V gene, D gene, J gene, clone size, CDR3 DNA, CDR3 protein. A D gene is named only where the DNA matches it firmly. Not all rows give a size; the values are once, few, many and, for expanded clones, a class.

>TRBV9|-|TRBJ1-5|-
TGTGCCAGCAGCCCCCATCCAAATCAGCCCCAGCATTTT
CASSPHPNQPQHF
>TRBV11-3|TRBD2|TRBJ2-3|-
TGTGCCAGCAGCCCCGGACTAGCGGGACCAGATACGCAGTATTTT
CASSPGLAGPDTQYF
>TRBV7-2|TRBD1|TRBJ1-2|-
TGTGCCAGCAGCTTAGACGGGACAGGTATCTATGGCTACACCTTC
CASSLDGTGIYGYTF
>TRBV6-5|TRBD1|TRBJ2-7|-
TGTGCCAGCAGTTACGGGCCGGGACAGCACTACGAGCAGTACTTC
CASSYGPGQHYEQYF
>TRBV18|-|TRBJ1-2|-
TGTGCCAGCTCACCGGGACTAGGGGATGGCTACACCTTC
CASSPGLGDGYTF
>TRBV10-1|TRBD2|TRBJ2-7|once
TGCGCCACCCCATTCGTTAAAGTTAGACTAGCGGGAGACGAGCAGTACTTC
CATPFVKVRLAGDEQYF
>TRBV6-6|TRBD2|TRBJ2-3|few
TGTGCCGCCTGGACTAGCGGTGCCACAGATACGCAGTATTTT
CAAWTSGATDTQYF
>TRBV9|TRBD1|TRBJ2-2|-
TGTGCCAGCAGCGCCGGGACAGGGATCACCGGGGAGCTGTTTTTT
CASSAGTGITGELFF
>TRBV5-1|-|TRBJ2-5|-
TGCGCCAGCAGCTTGGGCCAGGTTCAAGAGACCCAGTACTTC
CASSLGQVQETQYF
>TRBV6-4|-|TRBJ2-1|once
TGTGCCAGCAGTGGTGGCGGGACCCGATTTTTCAATGAGCAGTTCTTC
CASSGGGTRFFNEQFF
>TRBV6-5|-|TRBJ2-7|-
TGTGCCAGCAGAATCAGCTCCTACGAGCAGTACTTC
CASRISSYEQYF
>TRBV30|TRBD1|TRBJ1-1|few
TGTGCCTGGCGTCGGGACAGCCATGAAGCTTTCTTT
CAWRRDSHEAFF
>TRBV7-9|-|TRBJ2-3|-
TGTGCCACCGCGGGAGAAAGACAGGCTAGCACAGATACGCAGTATTTT
CATAGERQASTDTQYF
>TRBV28|-|TRBJ2-1|few
TGTGCCAGCAGCACACCCGCCCCTAATGAGCAGTTCTTC
CASSTPAPNEQFF
>TRBV7-6|-|TRBJ2-7|-
TGTGCCAGCAGCTTAGATGCAGGCCTGGGCTCCTACGAGCAGTACTTC
CASSLDAGLGSYEQYF
>TRBV28|TRBD1|TRBJ1-2|-
TGTGCCAGCAGTTTATCTTCAGGGGGCAGCTATGGCTACACCTTC
CASSLSSGGSYGYTF
>TRBV15|-|TRBJ1-2|few
TGTGCCACAAGCCGGGAGCCCGACTATGGCTACACCTTC
CATSREPDYGYTF
>TRBV18|-|TRBJ1-3|once
TGTGCCAGCTCACCGACCCCAGGGACAGGAAACACCATATATTTT
CASSPTPGTGNTIYF
>TRBV27|TRBD1|TRBJ2-5|-
TGTGCCAGCAGTCCGACGGACAGGGGGCTCCCTCAAGAGACCCAGTACTTC
CASSPTDRGLPQETQYF
>TRBV6-4|TRBD1|TRBJ2-4|-
TGTGCCAGCAGCGAAGACAGGGGGAGCATTCAGTACTTC
CASSEDRGSIQYF
>TRBV6-6|TRBD1|TRBJ1-2|-
TGTGCCAGCAGCTGGGACAGATTAAACTATGGCTACACCTTC
CASSWDRLNYGYTF
>TRBV18|-|TRBJ1-2|-
TGTGCCAGCTCACAGGACAGAGTCGAGGGTGGCTACACCTTC
CASSQDRVEGGYTF
>TRBV7-6|-|TRBJ1-2|-
TGTGCCAGCAGCCTCCCGGGTTCTGGCTACACCTTC
CASSLPGSGYTF
>TRBV20-1|-|TRBJ1-2|-
TGCAGTGCCCCCCCACAGGGCCGTTACACCTTC
CSAPPQGRYTF
>TRBV3-1/TRBV3-2|-|TRBJ1-6|many
TGTGCCAGCAGCCTCCCCGGGACAACAAATTCACCCCTCCACTTT
CASSLPGTTNSPLHF
>TRBV19|-|TRBJ2-6|-
TGTGCCAGTACCTTTGCCGGGATAAGCTCTGGGGCCAACGTCCTGACTTTC
CASTFAGISSGANVLTF
>TRBV28|-|TRBJ2-1|-
TGTGCCAGCAGTCTCCGTCAGCGGGCTCAGTTCTTC
CASSLRQRAQFF
>TRBV10-3|TRBD1|TRBJ1-2|-
TGTGCCATCAGTGGAGACCCCGGGACAGGGGGATATGGCTACACCTTC
CAISGDPGTGGYGYTF
>TRBV12-5|TRBD1|TRBJ1-4|-
TGTGCTAGTGGTTTGCCGCCCGTGGCCCTACAGGGGGGTAAGGGGAGAACTAATGAAAAACTGTTTTTT
CASGLPPVALQGGKGRTNEKLFF
>TRBV7-6|-|TRBJ2-5|few
TGTGCCAGCAGCCGGAGGTTTGAGACCCAGTACTTC
CASSRRFETQYF
>TRBV11-3|-|TRBJ2-4|once
TGTGCCAGCAGCTTATCCGGTCCTTTCGCGGAGAACATTCAGTACTTC
CASSLSGPFAENIQYF
>TRBV28|-|TRBJ2-7|-
TGTGCCACTAAGTGGAACAGGGAGCAGTACTTC
CATKWNREQYF
>TRBV5-6|TRBD2|TRBJ2-1|-
TGTGCCAGCAGCTTGCCCAGCGGGGGGAACAATGAGCAGTTCTTC
CASSLPSGGNNEQFF
>TRBV10-3|TRBD1|TRBJ2-4|-
TGTGCCATCAGTGAGAGCGGACAGGGGGCGACGTGGAACATTCAGTACTTC
CAISESGQGATWNIQYF
>TRBV4-2|-|TRBJ2-7|-
TGTGCCAGCAGCCAAGGGGCCGGCTACGAGCAGTACTTC
CASSQGAGYEQYF
>TRBV7-6|-|TRBJ2-3|-
TGTGCCAGCAGCTTAGCACAGGGCGGGACAGATACGCAGTATTTT
CASSLAQGGTDTQYF
>TRBV9|TRBD2|TRBJ2-3|-
TGTGCCAGCAGCGTAATGGCTCTAGCGGGGACAGATACGCAGTATTTT
CASSVMALAGTDTQYF
>TRBV11-3|TRBD2|TRBJ2-1|-
TGTGCCAGCAGCCAGGGACTAGCGGGAGGTGAGCAGTTCTTC
CASSQGLAGGEQFF
>TRBV3-1/TRBV3-2|TRBD2|TRBJ2-5|-
TGTGCCAGCAGCCAAGATAGGGCAGCGGGGAGGAGAATGACCCAGTACTTC
CASSQDRAAGRRMTQYF
>TRBV7-8|TRBD2|TRBJ2-3|-
TGTGCCAGCAGCCCGATGGGAGGACTAGCCGTCACAGATACGCAGTATTTT
CASSPMGGLAVTDTQYF